This TCR beta chain was profiled in a study of T cells in Graves' hyperthyroidism and ophthalmopathy (dated by TCRdb to between 2018 and 2020). As for the study more broadly: Peripheral blood was collected at initial diagnosis, before any treatment. TCR Vbeta CDR3 sequencing of 140 or so peripheral blood samples (approximately 44 ophthalmopathy, approximately 80 hyperthyroidism and approximately 17 progressor patients) is reported in the paper. Once sampling was done, hyperthyroidism patients were given methimazole at a starting dose of 30 mg daily, whereas ophthalmopathy patients were given high-dose intravenous methylprednisolone. Whether ophthalmopathy could be predicted prospectively was tested in an independent validation cohort made up of approximately 19 hyperthyroidism patients plus 17 patients who later progressed to ophthalmopathy. To identify TCR V-J signatures that set the groups apart, the researchers used a discovery cohort of 100 patients, made up of around 42 with Graves' ophthalmopathy and approximately 57 with stable Graves' hyperthyroidism. The approximately 100 discovery patients were randomly divided into training and test sets at a 7:3 ratio. Thyroid tissue and blood T-cell repertoires from several Graves' hyperthyroidism patients were also compared in the study. The investigation overall reported the following: In validation, the model predicted progression to ophthalmopathy a median of about 6 months before onset, with approximately 70% sensitivity and roughly 72% specificity. Sample size was not statistically predetermined, and investigators were not blinded to group allocation. Most expanded thyroid clonotypes (frequency above 0.001) were also detected in blood, suggesting blood repertoires may reflect thyroid immune responses. A 13 V-J signature model separated ophthalmopathy from stable hyperthyroidism, with approximately 87% sensitivity and about 81% specificity in cross-validation and 80%/75% in testing.

The TCR beta CDR3 regions were amplified from RNA transcripts. A first-round RT-PCR of the TCR CDR3 used the HTBI primer set with the Qiagen OneStep RT-PCR kit. The libraries were constructed in a second round of multiplex PCR and then size-selected and purified. The libraries were sequenced on an Illumina HiSeq2000 using paired-end 100 bp reads. The authors' analysis ran thus. Raw data were processed with SOAPnuke, discarding reads with adapters, uncalled bases, mean Phred below 15, or no exact constant-primer or identifier match. COPE v1.2.5 was used to merge high-quality paired reads, and clonotypes were defined as unique nucleotide sequences. MiTCR v1.1 was used to align the clonotypes against IMGT TRBV, TRBD and TRBJ reference segments. Only V-J combinations with frequency above 0.0001, covering about 99% of repertoires, were analysed. A TCS score was defined as the ratio of F50 (clonal expansion) to E x V (chaos), with BLOSUM62-based TCRdist applied between CDR3 peptides within each V-J. Welch's t-statistics and random forest reduced fewer than 600 V-J features to roughly 13, which were used in a naive Bayes classifier (R e1071). TCRdb's own reprocessing of the public reads used fastp at Q25 and MiXCR and kept productive beta chains. Each entry merges the rows of one CDR3 protein and shows their most common DNA and genes. TCRdb's processing, not the authors', yielded these V and J calls. This sample holds about 590,000 distinct CDR3 sequences; 13% to 15% were observed only once. Roughly 6.9% of the sample lies in the top ten.

This clonotype has at least ten counts. Its antigen is currently not known. Per-base quality was not reported, and no clone a single base away is much larger than it. The germline V gene (reference sequence) gives CDR1 as GTSNPN and CDR2 as SVGIG. Here V drops 8 bases and J drops 0 bases, and the junction holds 3 bases not matched to any gene. Spanning cysteine to phenylalanine, the CDR3 consists of 12 amino acids. Only the CDR3 portion is preserved as DNA: 36 bases, with reading frame beginning at the first base. Ophthalmopathy patients had moderately to severely active disease, Clinical Activity Score of at least 3, NOSPECS grade of at least 4, and duration under 3 months. Patients with uncontrolled infections, other autoimmune diseases, pregnancy or lactation were excluded. Diagnoses relied on clinical symptoms, serum thyroxine and TRAb, thyroid ultrasound and orbital computed tomography. Ficoll-Paque density gradient centrifugation was used to isolate PBMCs from around 10 ml of fresh peripheral blood. Total RNA was extracted with Trizol reagent, and quality was checked on an Agilent 2100 Bioanalyzer.

Sequenced sample: blood. The rearranged segments are TRBV30 and TRBJ2-7; the junction holds 8 bases that match TRBD1. This TCR derives from a woman between 18 and 30 years old with Graves' ophthalmopathy. The sequenced DNA is TGTGCCGGGGACAGGAGCTCCTACGAGCAGTACTTC. Its coded protein is CAGDRSSYEQYF.